This T cell receptor beta chain stems from a study of CD8 T cells in Susac syndrome. The germline V gene has CDR1 MNHEY and CDR2 SVGAGI. The ends were cut back, 6 bases at V and 0 bases at J, with 12 bases in the middle. The CDR3 consists of 15 residues. About 0.45 to 1 ug RNA was reverse transcribed with random hexamers. Each CDR3 protein is one row after TCRdb ran MiXCR on the immunoSEQ multiplex PCR reads. The data contain more than 100,000 distinct CDR3 sequences, roughly 94% of them singletons. The chain links TRBV6-5 to TRBJ2-1; no firm D call. This TCR was recovered from a human donor with Susac syndrome. The sequencing sample was made of CD8+ T cells from PBMCs. The CDR3 sequence is CASRSPSSSYNEQFF. The CDR3 nucleotides are TGTGCCAGCAGATCACCATCGAGCTCCTACAATGAGCAGTTCTTC.